Here is one TCR beta chain with its context. Its antigen remains unidentified. This sample stems from a study of cytomegalovirus exposure and HLA in healthy donors. Study background: Earlier results showed 90 million to 130 million unique TCR beta sequences derived from some 190 million T cells. Genetic ancestry analysis placed more than 80% of the 410 or so donors that were genotyped in the Caucasian-associated cluster.

General study findings and limits: While the bulk of TCR sequences proved rare, some public TCRs turned up in many donors. The study labeled 180 or so TCR beta chains cytomegalovirus-associated.

PCR used 60 Vbeta primers and 13 Jbeta primers. Assay: immunoSEQ multiplex PCR; the TCRdb copy retains only in-frame clones and omits some. Of over 120,000 clones detected, around 80% appear once; the ten largest clones hold 2.5% to 3%. V dropped 0 bases and J dropped 2; count of bases not matched to a gene: 2. CDR3 size: 15 residues. The V gene's germline CDR1 is SGHNT and CDR2 YYREEE (reference sequence). This chain joins TRBV5-4 and TRBJ2-1; TRBD2 matches 7 bases. Sequencing input: PBMCs. This receptor was identified in a female donor in good health and CMV-seronegative. The CDR3 nucleotides are TGTGCCAGCAGCTTGGGGCTAGCGGCCTACAATGAGCAGTTCTTC. Amino acids: CASSLGLAAYNEQFF.